The next 26 T cell receptor beta chains were all read from a single sample in a study of identical twins. TCRdb reprocessed the 5' RACE reads via MiXCR and lists one record per CDR3 protein. Of some 200,000 distinct CDR3 sequences listed, 7.5% are singletons. The same data also went into a second study, on yellow fever vaccine responses in identical twins.

Sequenced input: memory (CD45RO+) T cells sorted from blood. The receptor source for this set is a woman aged 18-30 years in good health.

This chain joins TRBV7-2 and TRBJ2-7, with 9 bases identical to TRBD2. Germline V gene lookup returns CDR1 SGHTA and CDR2 FQGNSA. J lost 10 bases, V lost 5 bases, and 6 bases had no gene match. The CDR3 is 12 residues long. As DNA, the CDR3 is TGTGCCAGCAGCGATAGCGGGAGTACTCAGTACTTC. Residues: CASSDSGSTQYF.

This clonotype showed up just a few times. The chain recombines TRBV28 with TRBJ2-2; D gene ambiguous. V was shortened by 1 base and J by 3 bases, with 6 bases between the two germline ends. CDR1 and CDR2 (germline): MDHEN, SYDVKM. CDR3 length: 14 residues. The CDR3 DNA reads as TGTGCCAGCAGTTTATTAGGGCACACCGGGGAGCTGTTTTTT. It translates to CASSLLGHTGELFF. The variable domain in full, completed from reference TRBV28 and TRBJ2-2, reads DVKVTQSSRYLVKRTGEKVFLECVQDMDHENMFWYRQDPGLGLRLIYFSYDVKMKEKGDIPEGYSVSREKKERFSLILESASTNQTSMYLCASSLLGHTGELFFGEGSRLTVL.

This chain uses TRBV3-1 with TRBJ2-1; D gene ambiguous. Trimming shortened V by 0 bases and J by 7 bases, and 10 bases separated the two germline ends. CDR1 and CDR2 (germline): LGHDT, YNNKEL (reference sequence). The CDR3 runs to 14 residues. CDR3 in amino acids: CASSQEVVANEQFF. CDR3 coding DNA: TGTGCCAGCAGCCAAGAAGTAGTAGCTAATGAGCAGTTCTTC.

This clonotype has at least ten counts. The chain employs TRBV5-1 and TRBJ2-1; 10 bases agree with TRBD2. This CDR3 is 15 amino acids long. V lost 4 bases and J lost 9; bases outside the gene matches: 10. Germline V gene sequence: CDR1 SGHRS, CDR2 YFSETQ. The CDR3 protein is CASSNLAGDLGEQFF. As DNA, the CDR3 is TGCGCCAGCAGCAACCTAGCGGGAGATTTGGGTGAGCAGTTCTTC.

V usage is TRBV5-1 and J usage is TRBJ2-7, with 7 bases lining up with TRBD2. The germline gives CDR1 SGHRS, CDR2 YFSETQ. Trimming removed 6 bases from V and 2 bases from J; junction bases left unmatched: 8. The CDR3 length is 14 residues. The CDR3 DNA reads TGCGCCAGCAAACTAGCGTTGGCAACCTACGAGCAGTACTTC. Translating gives CASKLALATYEQYF.

This clonotype has ten or more counts. The chain joins TRBV5-1 to TRBJ2-3; 7 bases are a match to TRBD1. The V and J ends lost 4 bases and 5 bases, in that order; junction bases with no gene match: 7. The CDR3 consists of 14 residues. Germline V CDR1 and CDR2: SGHRS, YFSETQ. The CDR3 here is CASSPGTVKDTQYF. The CDR3 DNA follows: TGCGCCAGCAGCCCGGGGACAGTTAAAGATACGCAGTATTTT.

This clonotype was picked up many times. The rearrangement uses TRBV12-3 or TRBV12-4 and TRBJ1-1; 11 nucleotides align to TRBD1. The CDR3 has 15 residues. V shed 7 bases and J 4 bases; nucleotides not matched to a gene: 8. The CDR3: CASTGQGGVGTEAFF. As DNA, the CDR3 is TGTGCCAGCACGGGACAGGGGGGCGTAGGCACTGAAGCTTTCTTT.

This clonotype was counted at least ten times. The chain recombines TRBV9 with TRBJ2-3; D not certain. The CDR3 loop spans 15 amino acids. V was clipped by 0 bases and J by 1 base, with 9 bases between them. Germline values: CDR1 SGDLS, CDR2 YYNGEE. The CDR3 reads CASSVGAWGTDTQYF. The CDR3 DNA sequence: TGTGCCAGCAGCGTAGGGGCGTGGGGCACAGATACGCAGTATTTT.

This clonotype was counted many times. This sequence joins TRBV20-1 and TRBJ2-5; tentatively, D is TRBD2 (6 bases). V was shortened by 4 bases and J by 3 bases, with 18 bases between the two germline ends. Germline CDR1 DFQATT, CDR2 SNEGSKA (reference sequence). This CDR3 is built from 15 residues. CDR3 region: CSAMGGLTAKETQYF. DNA of the CDR3: TGCAGTGCTATGGGGGGACTCACCGCCAAAGAGACCCAGTACTTC.

This clonotype was seen many times. V and J are TRBV6-4 and TRBJ2-1; 7 bases map to TRBD1. After removal of 2 bases from V and 1 base from J, the junction contained 2 bases not matched to a gene. The CDR3 has 15 amino acids. The germline V gene has CDR1 MRHNA and CDR2 SNTAGT. CDR3 sequence: CASSDGQASYNEQFF. The DNA for the CDR3 is TGTGCCAGCAGTGACGGACAGGCGTCCTACAATGAGCAGTTCTTC.

The genes are TRBV29-1 and TRBJ1-1, with 8 positions matching TRBD1. The CDR3 runs 11 residues. The J segment lost 7 bases and the V segment lost 7 bases, leaving 5 bases of the junction unmatched. Germline CDR1 is SQVTM and CDR2 is ANQGSEA. The CDR3 region has the DNA TGCAGCGGACAGGACAGGGATGAAGCTTTCTTT. Residues: CSGQDRDEAFF.

This clonotype showed up many times. The chain uses TRBV10-3 and TRBJ2-7; a weak D match, TRBD2 (7 bases). Germline V gene sequence: CDR1 ENHRY, CDR2 SYGVKD. This CDR3 spans 12 amino acids. V was clipped by 5 bases and J by 12 bases, with 17 bases between them. CDR3 region: CAISHEGGNLYF. The CDR3 DNA sequence: TGTGCCATCAGTCATGAGGGGGGGAACCTGTACTTC.

This clonotype was seen more than once but under ten times. CDR3 bases: TGCGCTTTTAGCGGGAGGGGAGGAGATACGCAGTATTTT. Amino acid sequence: CAFSGRGGDTQYF. V is TRBV20-1 and J is TRBJ2-3; 11 bases are a match to TRBD2. This CDR3 has 13 residues. The V gene's germline CDR1 is DFQATT and CDR2 SNEGSKA (reference sequence).

This clonotype was recorded at least ten times. The V and J genes are TRBV12-3 or TRBV12-4 and TRBJ1-4, with TRBD1 matching 7 bases. V dropped 4 bases and J dropped 0; count of bases not matched to a gene: 5. The CDR3 length is 16 residues. DNA for the CDR3: TGTGCCAGCAGTTCTAACAGGGGAACAACTAATGAAAAACTGTTTTTT. Protein sequence: CASSSNRGTTNEKLFF.

This clonotype was seen many times. The chain carries TRBV10-3 and TRBJ2-5; D is unclear. CDR3 size: 11 residues. CDR1 and CDR2 from the germline V gene are ENHRY and SYGVKD. Trimming removed 2 bases at V and 2 bases at J, with 0 bases between. The CDR3, as DNA: TGTGCCATCAGTGAGCAAGAGACCCAGTACTTC. Translating gives CAISEQETQYF.

The chain is built from TRBV6-2 or TRBV6-3 and TRBJ2-1; TRBD2 agrees at 12 bases. This CDR3 contains 17 residues. Germline lookup yields CDR1 MNHEY and CDR2 SVGEGT. The V gene end was trimmed by 11 bases and the J gene end by 1 base; junction bases not matched to a gene: 12. CDR3 in amino acids: CAARPASGRASYNEQFF. The CDR3 DNA sequence: TGTGCCGCACGTCCGGCTAGCGGGAGGGCATCCTACAATGAGCAGTTCTTC.

This clonotype came up a few times. V is TRBV7-2 and J is TRBJ2-1; 9 nucleotides match TRBD2. V lost 3 bases and J lost 13; bases outside the gene matches: 1. Per the germline V gene, CDR1 is SGHTA and CDR2 is FQGNSA. The CDR3 contains 11 residues. CDR3 coding DNA: TGTGCCAGCAGCTTGACTAGCGGCCAGTTCTTC. Amino acid sequence: CASSLTSGQFF.

This clonotype was seen a few times. The V call is TRBV7-6, the J call TRBJ2-1, with a weak D call TRBD2 (5 bases). In germline, CDR1 is SGHVS, CDR2 FNYEAQ. The V gene lost 0 bases and the J gene lost 8 bases, with 8 bases spanning the gap. This CDR3 has 13 amino acids. The CDR3 DNA follows: TGTGCCAGCAGCTTAGCGCGGGCCGATGAGCAGTTCTTC. Its translation is CASSLARADEQFF.

This clonotype occurred many times. The chain joins TRBV29-1 to TRBJ2-5; D is undetermined. Trimming took off 4 bases at V and 0 bases at J, with 9 bases between the two ends. CDR3 length equals 13 residues. The germline V gene has CDR1 SQVTM and CDR2 ANQGSEA. CDR3 in amino acids: CSVVTAYQETQYF. CDR3 nucleotides: TGCAGCGTTGTTACAGCTTACCAAGAGACCCAGTACTTC.

The rearrangement uses TRBV6-1 and TRBJ2-6; unclear D gene. Germline CDR1 MNHNS, CDR2 SASEGT. The V end lost 9 bases, the J end lost 2 bases, and 5 bases lay between the germline ends. The CDR3 length is 12 residues. The CDR3 region has the DNA TGTGCCAGTAGGCCTGGGGCCAACGTCCTGACTTTC. It translates to CASRPGANVLTF.

This clonotype was seen ten or more times. The J gene is TRBJ2-3, the V gene TRBV4-1; 12 nucleotides line up with TRBD1. The CDR3 extends over 15 amino acids. Germline V gene data show CDR1 as MGHRA and CDR2 as YSYEKL. V shed 4 bases and J 2 bases; nucleotides not matched to a gene: 1. The CDR3, as DNA: TGCGCCAGCAGCCTGGGACAGGGGGCCACAGATACGCAGTATTTT. Translation gives CASSLGQGATDTQYF.

This clonotype was picked up many times. The genes are TRBV4-2 and TRBJ1-4; D is unclear. Deletions cut 2 bases from V and 5 bases from J, with 12 bases between. This CDR3 has 15 residues. Per the germline V gene, CDR1 is LGHNA and CDR2 is YNFKEQ. The DNA for the CDR3 is TGTGCCAGCAGCCAACAGACCGTCAGCAATGAAAAACTGTTTTTT. Translated, it gives CASSQQTVSNEKLFF.

This clonotype showed up many times. The chain is built from TRBV6-1 and TRBJ2-1, with 10 nucleotides matching TRBD2. The CDR3 covers 15 residues. V dropped 5 bases and J dropped 9; count of bases not matched to a gene: 10. The V gene's germline CDR1 is MNHNS and CDR2 SASEGT. CDR3 DNA sequence: TGTGCCAGCAGTATGAGCGGGAGGGCCTCGGGTGAGCAGTTCTTC. The encoded protein is CASSMSGRASGEQFF.

The genes are TRBV7-3 and TRBJ2-3, with 11 bases aligning to TRBD2. The V segment lost 5 bases and the J segment 2 bases; nucleotides outside the gene matches: 6. The CDR3 is made up of 16 amino acids. Germline loops: CDR1 SGHTA, CDR2 FQGTGA. The CDR3 DNA follows: TGTGCCAGCAGCCCTGGGACTAGCGGAATCACAGATACGCAGTATTTT. Translated, it gives CASSPGTSGITDTQYF.

The chain couples TRBV7-6 to TRBJ2-1, with 11 positions matching TRBD2. CDR3 length: 16 amino acids. Losses at the gene ends were 2 bases for V and 9 bases for J; bases not matched to a gene: 9. Germline CDR1 is SGHVS and CDR2 is FNYEAQ. The CDR3 bases are TGTGCCAGCAGCTTAAGGCTAGCGGGAGGAAAGGGTGAGCAGTTCTTC. Translating gives CASSLRLAGGKGEQFF.

The sample holds many counts of this clonotype. The CDR3 DNA sequence: TGTGCCAGCAGCCAACCGGGACAGGATACCGGGGAGCTGTTTTTT. Translating it yields CASSQPGQDTGELFF. This chain links TRBV4-2 with TRBJ2-2; TRBD1 matches 8 bases. V lost 2 bases and J lost 5; bases outside the gene matches: 4. CDR3 length: 15 amino acids. CDR1 LGHNA and CDR2 YNFKEQ come from the germline V gene.